One sample yielded the 14 T cell receptor beta chains listed below, sequenced in a study of blood T cells in healthy people across ages. The second PCR ran roughly 6 to 11 cycles with a sample-barcoded 5' primer and J-beta primers. TCRdb passed the 5' RACE reads through MiXCR, listing each CDR3 protein once. The sample records roughly 1,100,000 distinct CDR3 sequences, approximately 25% being singletons. These data also formed part of another study, on T cells of mothers and their children.

The sample consisted of blood. The receptors shown here come from a girl aged 2 to 9 in good health.

The gene calls are TRBV7-9 and TRBJ2-7; TRBD1 aligns across 7 bases. CDR1 is SEHNR, CDR2 FQNEAQ, per germline (reference sequence). J was trimmed by 3 bases and V by 4 bases; bases with no gene match: 6. This CDR3 has 14 residues. The CDR3 reads CASSWGQSNYEQYF. The CDR3 DNA is TGTGCCAGCAGCTGGGGACAGAGTAACTACGAGCAGTACTTC. Supplemented by reference TRBV7-9 and TRBJ2-7, the full variable domain reads DTGVSQNPRHKITKRGQNVTFRCDPISEHNRLYWYRQTLGQGPEFLTYFQNEAQLEKSRLLSDRFSAERPKGSFSTLEIQRTEQGDSAMYLCASSWGQSNYEQYFGPGTRLTVT.

This chain joins TRBV29-1 and TRBJ2-5; 7 positions match TRBD1. J lost 7 bases, V lost 6 bases, and 11 bases had no gene match. Germline CDR1 SQVTM, CDR2 ANQGSEA. The CDR3 has 13 amino acids. CDR3 loop: CSVDDRVEVTQYF. CDR3 DNA: TGCAGCGTCGATGACAGGGTCGAGGTGACCCAGTACTTC.

This chain uses TRBV29-1 with TRBJ1-1, with D possibly matching TRBD1 (5 bases). The CDR3 is 16 amino acids. V dropped 7 bases and J dropped 4 bases, with 25 bases sitting between them. Germline V gene lookup returns CDR1 SQVTM and CDR2 ANQGSEA. The CDR3 region has the DNA TGCAGCGCAATCAACCCTCAGGGAGTAGAACCCACTGAAGCTTTCTTT. Translating it yields CSAINPQGVEPTEAFF.

The V and J genes are TRBV6-1 and TRBJ1-2; TRBD1 might be the D (5 bases). Germline values: CDR1 MNHNS, CDR2 SASEGT. The V and J ends lost 3 bases and 0 bases respectively, with 11 bases between them. This CDR3 contains 15 residues. CDR3: CASSDPDSPNYGYTF. CDR3 nucleotide sequence: TGTGCCAGCAGTGATCCTGACAGCCCTAACTATGGCTACACCTTC.

The chain recombines TRBV20-1 with TRBJ2-2, with 7 bases that match TRBD2. CDR3 length equals 16 residues. V shed 1 base and J 7 bases; nucleotides not matched to a gene: 12. Germline V lookup: CDR1 DFQATT, CDR2 SNEGSKA (reference sequence). CDR3 protein: CSARVRLASNDGELFF. The CDR3 DNA is TGCAGTGCTAGAGTCAGACTAGCATCAAATGACGGGGAGCTGTTTTTT.

The chain couples TRBV5-6 to TRBJ1-4, with a weak D call TRBD1 (5 bases). This CDR3 has 15 residues. Trimming left V 0 bases short and J 8 bases short, with 14 bases between. CDR1 and CDR2 (germline): SGHDT, YYEEEE. The CDR3 reads CASSLEGFLGEKLFF. The DNA of the CDR3 is TGTGCCAGCAGCTTGGAGGGGTTTTTGGGGGAAAAACTGTTTTTT.

CDR3 sequence: CASSKGTGDDLETQYF. DNA for the CDR3: TGTGCCAGCAGTAAAGGGACTGGAGATGACCTCGAGACCCAGTACTTC. This rearrangement joins TRBV2 to TRBJ2-1; possibly TRBD2 for D (6 bases). The end of the DNA aligns better with TRBJ2-5, so the J call may be wrong. The germline V gene encodes CDR1 SNHLY and CDR2 FYNNEI. This CDR3 contains 16 residues.

This clonotype was seen a handful of times. The V call is TRBV6-1, the J call TRBJ2-4; 9 bases agree with TRBD2. The CDR3 runs to 16 residues. Per germline, CDR1 MNHNS and CDR2 SASEGT. The ends lost 2 bases at V and 8 bases at J; junction bases unmatched: 10. As DNA, the CDR3 is TGTGCCAGCAGTGAATTGTGGGGGACTAGCAGGGACATTCAGTACTTC. This codes for CASSELWGTSRDIQYF.

This clonotype was counted a few times. This rearrangement joins TRBV5-1 to TRBJ2-1; 8 bases are a match to TRBD1. Looked up from germline, CDR1 is SGHRS and CDR2 is YFSETQ. The V segment lost 7 bases and the J segment 8 bases; nucleotides outside the gene matches: 14. This CDR3 has 15 amino acids. The CDR3 spells CASFQSGGTGYEQFF. The CDR3 nucleotides are TGCGCCAGCTTCCAAAGCGGCGGGACAGGCTATGAGCAGTTCTTC.

A few counts support this clonotype. The chain joins TRBV5-1 to TRBJ2-3; 12 bases are a match to TRBD2. CDR3 length: 17 amino acids. J was trimmed by 3 bases and V by 3 bases; bases with no gene match: 8. Germline values: CDR1 SGHRS, CDR2 YFSETQ. The CDR3 coding sequence is TGCGCCAGCAGCTCTAGGGGACTAGCGGGTGGAACAGATACGCAGTATTTT. Translation: CASSSRGLAGGTDTQYF.

This clonotype was seen more than once but under ten times. J is TRBJ2-5 and V is TRBV23-1; D is unclear. TRBV23-1 qualifies as an ORF whose function is uncertain. V was shortened by 8 bases and J by 4 bases, with 14 bases between the two germline ends. The CDR3 totals 13 residues. CDR3 region: CASFLGWGETQYF. CDR3 bases: TGCGCCAGCTTCCTCGGGTGGGGAGAGACCCAGTACTTC.

The chain uses TRBV28 and TRBJ2-2; 9 bases match TRBD2. CDR1 is MDHEN and CDR2 is SYDVKM in the germline V gene. CDR3 size: 15 residues. The J segment lost 1 base and the V segment lost 5 bases, leaving 2 bases of the junction unmatched. The CDR3 DNA reads as TGTGCCAGCAGTCTGACTAGCGGGAACACCGGGGAGCTGTTTTTT. This encodes CASSLTSGNTGELFF. The whole variable domain, filled in from reference TRBV28 and TRBJ2-2, reads DVKVTQSSRYLVKRTGEKVFLECVQDMDHENMFWYRQDPGLGLRLIYFSYDVKMKEKGDIPEGYSVSREKKERFSLILESASTNQTSMYLCASSLTSGNTGELFFGEGSRLTVL.

The rearrangement joins TRBV6-5 to TRBJ2-5; D might be TRBD2 (7 bases). V shed 3 bases and J shed 5 bases, with 13 bases lying between them. CDR3 length: 14 residues. In germline, CDR1 is MNHEY, CDR2 SVGAGI. CDR3 loop: CASSYGGASETQYF. CDR3 sequence (DNA): TGTGCCAGCAGTTATGGGGGGGCTTCCGAGACCCAGTACTTC.

This clonotype came up a few times. The chain employs TRBV12-3 or TRBV12-4 and TRBJ1-3, with TRBD1 as a possible D gene (6 bases). This CDR3 contains 16 residues. Trimming pared 6 bases from V and 4 bases from J, leaving 19 bases between. DNA of the CDR3: TGTGCCAGCAGATATCACGATACAGGGTCCGGAAACACCATATATTTT. Residues: CASRYHDTGSGNTIYF.